The 7 T cell receptor beta chains listed next were all sequenced from one sample in a study of T cell responses to AZD1222 COVID-19 vaccine. Clones were read by immunoSEQ multiplex PCR, and TCRdb kept only the in-frame ones, dropping some. Found here are around 99,000 clones, about nine tenths of them singletons; the top ten hold approximately 7.6%. The source was peripheral blood, collected on day 0 of AZD1222 vaccination. The receptors derive from an adult in good health.

The rearrangement links TRBV7-9 to TRBJ2-5; TRBD2 aligns across 8 bases. The CDR3 is 15 amino acids. With 1 base clipped from V and 4 bases from J, the junction kept 5 bases outside the gene matches. Germline V gene sequence: CDR1 SEHNR, CDR2 FQNEAQ (reference sequence). The CDR3: CASSLEGLAGETQYF. Written as DNA, the CDR3 is TGTGCCAGCAGCTTAGAGGGCCTAGCGGGAGAGACCCAGTACTTC.

The J gene is TRBJ2-1, the V gene TRBV7-9, with unresolved D. Trimming left V 1 base short and J 2 bases short, with 9 bases between. Germline V gene sequence: CDR1 SEHNR, CDR2 FQNEAQ (reference sequence). This CDR3 contains 15 residues. In nucleotides, the CDR3 is TGTGCCAGCAGCTTAGGGCACCAAACCTACAATGAGCAGTTCTTC. Protein: CASSLGHQTYNEQFF.

The chain has TRBV12-3 or TRBV12-4 and TRBJ1-5; maybe TRBD1 (6 bases). The V end was cut by 5 bases, the J end by 7 bases, with 12 bases between. The CDR3 runs 13 residues. For the CDR3, the DNA is TGTGCCAGCAGTCCTACAGGGTACCAGCCCCAGCATTTT. Its protein product is CASSPTGYQPQHF.

The J gene is TRBJ2-7, the V gene TRBV4-2, with D possibly called TRBD1 or TRBD2 (5 bases each). There are 13 residues in the CDR3. From germline, CDR1 is LGHNA and CDR2 YNFKEQ. Trimming took 1 base from V and 7 from J, leaving 11 bases between them. CDR3: CASSQGLGVEQYF. CDR3 bases: TGTGCCAGCAGCCAAGGGCTGGGGGTAGAGCAGTACTTC.

The rearrangement links TRBV13 to TRBJ2-2; TRBD1 agrees at 7 bases. J lost 0 bases, V lost 4 bases, and 2 bases had no gene match. Per germline, CDR1 PRHDT and CDR2 FYEKMQ (reference sequence). The length of the CDR3 is 15 residues. CDR3 DNA sequence: TGTGCCAGCAGCTACGGGACAGCGAACACCGGGGAGCTGTTTTTT. Protein product: CASSYGTANTGELFF.

The CDR3 protein is CASSFVAGGKDTQYF. CDR3 DNA: TGTGCCAGCAGCTTCGTAGCGGGGGGGAAAGATACGCAGTATTTT. This sequence joins TRBV7-2 and TRBJ2-3; 11 positions match TRBD2. V shed 3 bases and J 5 bases; nucleotides not matched to a gene: 4. Germline CDR1 and CDR2: SGHTA and FQGNSA. The CDR3 consists of 15 residues.

The CDR3 sequence is CASSLGGTGENIQYF. The CDR3 DNA reads as TGTGCCAGCAGTTTAGGGGGGACAGGAGAAAACATTCAGTACTTC. V and J are TRBV28 and TRBJ2-4, with TRBD1 identical over 8 bases. V dropped 2 bases and J dropped 5; count of bases not matched to a gene: 5. Germline-derived CDR1 and CDR2 are MDHEN and SYDVKM. The CDR3 has 15 amino acids.